The clone carrying this TCR beta chain appeared a few times. The antigen is unknown. The patients, who ranged from 18 to 65 in age, presented with newly diagnosed hyperthyroidism lasting under 2 months. Criteria for exclusion of patients were uncontrolled infection, other autoimmune disease, pregnancy or lactation. The source of the PBMCs was roughly 10 ml of fresh peripheral blood. Researchers took RNA transcripts and amplified the TCR beta CDR3 regions from them. TCR CDR3 underwent first-round RT-PCR with the HTBI primer set. TCRdb independently ran MiXCR on the multiplex PCR reads; one entry per CDR3 protein. This sample has some 770,000 distinct CDR3 sequences; roughly 17% occur once, and the top ten carry roughly 8%. This specimen belongs to a study of T cells in Graves' hyperthyroidism and ophthalmopathy. Study outcomes and limitations: Blood also showed most of the thyroid clonotypes that were expanded above 0.001.

Germline CDR1 is KGHDR and CDR2 is SFDVKD. The CDR3 is made up of 15 amino acids. Losses at the gene ends were 9 bases for V and 6 bases for J; bases not matched to a gene: 11. The V call is TRBV24-1, the J call TRBJ2-1, with TRBD1 matching 9 bases. The sample comprised blood. The receptor comes from a man younger than 35 with Graves' hyperthyroidism. CDR3 protein: CATSVWTGVSNEQFF. The CDR3 nucleotides are TGTGCCACCTCTGTCTGGACAGGGGTTTCCAATGAGCAGTTCTTC.